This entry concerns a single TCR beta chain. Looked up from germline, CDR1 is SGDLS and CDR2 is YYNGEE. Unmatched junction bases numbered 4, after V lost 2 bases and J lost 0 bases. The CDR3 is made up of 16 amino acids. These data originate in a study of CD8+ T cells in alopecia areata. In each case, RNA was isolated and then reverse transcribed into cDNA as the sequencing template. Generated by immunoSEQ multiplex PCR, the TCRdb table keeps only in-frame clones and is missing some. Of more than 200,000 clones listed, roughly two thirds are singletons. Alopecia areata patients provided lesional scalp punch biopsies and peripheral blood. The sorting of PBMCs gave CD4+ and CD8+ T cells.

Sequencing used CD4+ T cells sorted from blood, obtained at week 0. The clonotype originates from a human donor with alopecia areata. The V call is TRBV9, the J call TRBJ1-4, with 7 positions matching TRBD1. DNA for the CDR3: TGTGCCAGCAGCGTCGGACAGGATGCAACTAATGAAAAACTGTTTTTT. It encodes CASSVGQDATNEKLFF.